This TCR beta chain was obtained from a study of T cell repertoires in cytomegalovirus infection. Each CDR3 protein is one row after TCRdb ran MiXCR on the reads. The data hold 86,000 or so distinct CDR3 sequences, with 20% to 30% observed a single time. This clonotype has at least ten counts. Its antigen remains unknown. The clonotype originates from a human donor in good health (CMV status not recorded). Some clones in this sample may be carry-over from other donors' samples. The source was CD8+ T cells from cultured PBMCs, collected from culture after CMV antigen stimulation.

In DNA form, the CDR3 reads TGTGCCAGCAGCACGGGACTAGCGGGGGGCCTGAGCTCCTACAATGAGCAGTTCTTC. Translating it yields CASSTGLAGGLSSYNEQFF. The chain couples TRBV7-2 to TRBJ2-1; 15 bases align to TRBD2. The germline CDR1 and CDR2 sequences are SGHTA and FQGNSA. This CDR3 is built from 19 residues. Trimming removed 5 bases from V and 0 bases from J; junction bases left unmatched: 8.